This is a list of T cell receptor beta chains from one sample in a study of OX40 agonist ivuxolimab in advanced cancers. This table comes from immunoSEQ multiplex PCR, and its TCRdb copy is limited to in-frame clones, with some not included. The sample holds 35,000 to 40,000 clones; 82% are singletons and the top ten take around 8%. Sample: CD4+ or CD8+ T cells sorted from blood, taken in a trial of the OX40 agonist ivuxolimab. Receptor source: an adult with an advanced solid tumor such as melanoma, head and neck, liver or kidney cancer. The CDR3 runs from the conserved cysteine through the conserved F or W. The order of the fields is V gene, J gene, clone size, D gene, CDR3 DNA, CDR3 protein. The D gene is left open where the match is weak. Only part of the rows carry a size: once, few, many, or a class if the clone is expanded.

TRBV9	TRBJ2-3	-	TRBD2	TGTGCCAGCAGCGTATTCGGCGGGAGCGTAGATACGCAGTATTTT	CASSVFGGSVDTQYF
TRBV30	TRBJ1-1	-	TRBD1	TGTGCCTGGATGAGACAGGGGTCCAACTACACTGAAGCTTTCTTT	CAWMRQGSNYTEAFF
TRBV30	TRBJ1-1	-	-	TGTGCCTGGACTGGGAACACTGAAGTTTTCTTT	CAWTGNTEVFF
TRBV18	TRBJ2-3	few	-	TGTGCCAGCTCCCGCGGGGACGATACGCAGTATTTT	CASSRGDDTQYF
TRBV15	TRBJ2-4	-	TRBD2	TGTGCCACCAGCAGAGATTCGGGTCTAGCGGGCGAAAACATTCAGTACTTC	CATSRDSGLAGENIQYF
TRBV21-1	TRBJ1-4	-	-	TGTGCCAGCAGCAAAAGGGGGATACAGGGGAGGGGTGAAAAACTGTTTTTT	CASSKRGIQGRGEKLFF
TRBV5-1	TRBJ1-2	-	-	TGCGCCAGCAGCTTGGACGGCGGAGCCTATGGCTACACCTTC	CASSLDGGAYGYTF
TRBV14	TRBJ2-5	-	TRBD2	TGTGCCAGCAGCCCTAACCTAGGACTAGCGGGATGGTTCGGAGAGACCCAGTACTTC	CASSPNLGLAGWFGETQYF
TRBV7-8	TRBJ1-2	-	-	TGTGCCAGCAGCGACCGACAGGCGCGGGGCATTGGCTACACCTTC	CASSDRQARGIGYTF
TRBV18	TRBJ2-3	-	-	TGTGCCAGCTCCCTAGGCAGGGGTAAGACAGATACGCAGTATTTT	CASSLGRGKTDTQYF
TRBV6-1	TRBJ2-7	-	TRBD2	TGTGCCAGCAGTGTCGGACTAGAGGCCTACGAGCAGTACTTC	CASSVGLEAYEQYF
TRBV5-1	TRBJ1-1	-	-	TGCGCCAGCAGCGGGGGTACAGAAAACACTGAAGCTTTCTTT	CASSGGTENTEAFF
TRBV7-8	TRBJ2-7	-	-	TGTGCCAGCAGCGCCCCCCAGCGGAGCTCCTACGAGCAGTACTTC	CASSAPQRSSYEQYF
TRBV7-2	TRBJ2-7	-	TRBD2	TGTGCCAGCAGCTTTTCTACGAGACTAGCGGGAGGGGAGCAGTACTTC	CASSFSTRLAGGEQYF
TRBV28	TRBJ2-3	few	-	TGTGCCAGCAGTTTTCTGGGCGGAAACACAGATACGCAGTATTTT	CASSFLGGNTDTQYF
TRBV5-4	TRBJ2-5	-	-	TGTGCCAGCAGCTTCGAGAACAGCCAAGAGACCCAGTACTTC	CASSFENSQETQYF
TRBV7-9	TRBJ1-4	-	TRBD1	TGTGCCAGCAGCGGAAGGGACAGTGAAAAACTGTTTTTT	CASSGRDSEKLFF
TRBV7-6	TRBJ2-2	-	TRBD2	TGTGCCAGCAGCTTAGCCCGTGCGGGAGCCAAACCCACCGGGGAGCTGTTTTTT	CASSLARAGAKPTGELFF
TRBV7-6	TRBJ1-3	-	-	TGTGCCAGCAGCTTCCTCTCTGGCTCTGGAAACACCATATATTTT	CASSFLSGSGNTIYF
TRBV2	TRBJ2-5	-	-	TGTGCCAGCAGGAGGGAGACTAGCCAAGAGACCCAGTACTTC	CASRRETSQETQYF
TRBV29-1	TRBJ2-3	-	-	TGCAGCGCCCAACCTGGGGAGGCGCCCGTGACGCAGTATTTT	CSAQPGEAPVTQYF
TRBV7-2	TRBJ2-5	-	TRBD2	TGTGCCAGCAGCTTAAGGGGAGCGGGAGACCCCAAAGAGACCCAGTACTTC	CASSLRGAGDPKETQYF
TRBV7-8	TRBJ1-3	-	-	TGTGCCAGCAGCCCCGTCGGACTCAGCTCTGGAAACACCATATATTTT	CASSPVGLSSGNTIYF
TRBV6-5	TRBJ1-6	-	TRBD1	TGTGCCAGCAGGACCGGACAGGGGGGCTCACCCCTCCACTTT	CASRTGQGGSPLHF
TRBV10-3	TRBJ2-7	-	-	TGTGCCATGCGGGACGGACCTTACGAGCAGTACTTC	CAMRDGPYEQYF
TRBV2	TRBJ1-2	once	TRBD1	TGTGCCAGCAGTGCCCAAGGGGGCCATGGCTACACCTTC	CASSAQGGHGYTF
TRBV5-4	TRBJ1-2	-	TRBD1	TGTGCCAGCAGCTTGGGGACAGGGGGAGGTTATGGCTACACCTTC	CASSLGTGGGYGYTF
TRBV7-2	TRBJ2-1	once	TRBD2	TGTGCCAGCAGCTTGTCTAGCGGGAGCCACAATGAGCAGTTCTTC	CASSLSSGSHNEQFF
TRBV5-5	TRBJ2-4	-	TRBD1	TGTGCCAGCAGCTTATGGGGGACAGGAAAAGCCAAAAACATTCAGTACTTC	CASSLWGTGKAKNIQYF